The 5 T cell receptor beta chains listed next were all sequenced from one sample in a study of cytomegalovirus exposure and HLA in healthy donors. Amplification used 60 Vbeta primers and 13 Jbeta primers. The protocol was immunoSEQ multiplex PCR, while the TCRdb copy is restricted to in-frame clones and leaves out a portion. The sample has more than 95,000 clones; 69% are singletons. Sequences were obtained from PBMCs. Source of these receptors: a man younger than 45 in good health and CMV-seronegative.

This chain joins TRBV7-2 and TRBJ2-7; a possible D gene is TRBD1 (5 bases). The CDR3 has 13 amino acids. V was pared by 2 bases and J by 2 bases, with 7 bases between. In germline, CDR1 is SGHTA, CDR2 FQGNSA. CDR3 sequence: CASSLLGAYEQYF. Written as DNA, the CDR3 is TGTGCCAGCAGCTTACTAGGGGCCTACGAGCAGTACTTC. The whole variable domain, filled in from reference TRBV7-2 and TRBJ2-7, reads GAGVSQSPSNKVTEKGKDVELRCDPISGHTALYWYRQSLGQGLEFLIYFQGNSAPDKSGLPSDRFSAERTGGSVSTLTIQRTQQEDSAVYLCASSLLGAYEQYFGPGTRLTVT.

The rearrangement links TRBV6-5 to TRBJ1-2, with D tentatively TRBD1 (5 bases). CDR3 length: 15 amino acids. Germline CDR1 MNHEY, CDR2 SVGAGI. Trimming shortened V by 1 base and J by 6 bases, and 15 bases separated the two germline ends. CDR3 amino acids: CASSYWPTETNGYTF. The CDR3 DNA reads TGTGCCAGCAGTTACTGGCCGACAGAGACGAATGGCTACACCTTC.

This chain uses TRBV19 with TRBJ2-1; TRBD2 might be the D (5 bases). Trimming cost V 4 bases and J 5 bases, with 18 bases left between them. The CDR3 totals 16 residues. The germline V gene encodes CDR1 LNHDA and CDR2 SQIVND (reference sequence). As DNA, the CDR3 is TGTGCCAGTAGTAGCCCCCGCGGAGGCCGAGACAATGAGCAGTTCTTC. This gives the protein CASSSPRGGRDNEQFF.

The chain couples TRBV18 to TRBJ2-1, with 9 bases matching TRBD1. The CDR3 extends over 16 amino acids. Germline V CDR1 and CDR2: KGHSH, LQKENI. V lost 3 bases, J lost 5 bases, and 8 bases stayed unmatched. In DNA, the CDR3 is TGTGCCAGCTCACCGATCGGGACAGGGCCCAACAATGAGCAGTTCTTC. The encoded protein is CASSPIGTGPNNEQFF.

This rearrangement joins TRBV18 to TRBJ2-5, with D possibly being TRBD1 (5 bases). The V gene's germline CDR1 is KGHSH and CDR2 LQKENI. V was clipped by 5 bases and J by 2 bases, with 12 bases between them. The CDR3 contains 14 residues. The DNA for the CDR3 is TGTGCCAGCTCAGACACAGGTCCTCAAGAGACCCAGTACTTC. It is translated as CASSDTGPQETQYF.